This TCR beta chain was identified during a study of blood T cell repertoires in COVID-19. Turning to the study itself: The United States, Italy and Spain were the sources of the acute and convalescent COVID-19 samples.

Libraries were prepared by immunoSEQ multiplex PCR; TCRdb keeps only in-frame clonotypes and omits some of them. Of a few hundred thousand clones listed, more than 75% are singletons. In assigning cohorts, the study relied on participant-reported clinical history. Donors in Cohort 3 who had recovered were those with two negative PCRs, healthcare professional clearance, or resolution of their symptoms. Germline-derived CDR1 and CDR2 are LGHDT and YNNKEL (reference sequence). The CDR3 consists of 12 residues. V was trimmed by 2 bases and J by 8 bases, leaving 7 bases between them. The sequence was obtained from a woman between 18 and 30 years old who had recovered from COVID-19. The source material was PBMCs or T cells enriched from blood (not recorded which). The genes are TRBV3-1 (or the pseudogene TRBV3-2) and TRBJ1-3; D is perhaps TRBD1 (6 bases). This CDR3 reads CASSQSGDTIYF. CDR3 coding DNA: TGTGCCAGCAGCCAATCAGGGGACACCATATATTTT.